These 30 T cell receptor beta chains share one sample of origin, sequenced in a study of T-cell reconstitution after alpha-beta-depleted transplantation in children. Unique molecular identifiers were built into the TCRbeta library. Via MiXCR, TCRdb re-called the PCR reads, giving one row per CDR3 protein. The data hold 600,000 to 700,000 distinct CDR3 sequences, with over 10% observed a single time. The material sequenced was PBMCs, taken before TCRalphabeta/CD19-depleted stem cell transplant. Every receptor here comes from a girl aged 2-10 years with congenital amegakaryocytic thrombocytopenia, due to receive a stem cell transplant.

The chain couples TRBV5-1 to TRBJ2-7, with D unresolved. This CDR3 has 16 amino acids. The V gene lost 4 bases and the J gene lost 2 bases, with 19 bases spanning the gap. CDR1 SGHRS and CDR2 YFSETQ come from the germline V gene. The CDR3 reads CASSVVTGKNPYEQYF. Here the CDR3 DNA reads TGCGCCAGCAGCGTGGTGACTGGCAAAAACCCCTACGAGCAGTACTTC. The whole variable domain, remainder taken from reference TRBV5-1 and TRBJ2-7, is KAGVTQTPRYLIKTRGQQVTLSCSPISGHRSVSWYQQTPGQGLQFLFEYFSETQRNKGNFPGRFSGRQFSNSRSEMNVSTLELGDSALYLCASSVVTGKNPYEQYFGPGTRLTVT.

The chain links TRBV7-9 to TRBJ2-3; 9 nucleotides line up with TRBD2. The CDR3 loop spans 15 amino acids. V gave up 1 base and J gave up 6 bases; unmatched junction bases: 5. Germline lookup yields CDR1 SEHNR and CDR2 FQNEAQ (reference sequence). This CDR3 is CASSLVGGRVDTQYF. CDR3 bases: TGTGCCAGCAGCTTAGTTGGCGGGAGGGTTGATACGCAGTATTTT. Filled out from reference TRBV7-9 and TRBJ2-3, the complete variable domain reads DTGVSQNPRHKITKRGQNVTFRCDPISEHNRLYWYRQTLGQGPEFLTYFQNEAQLEKSRLLSDRFSAERPKGSFSTLEIQRTEQGDSAMYLCASSLVGGRVDTQYFGPGTRLTVL.

This clonotype was picked up a small number of times. This chain links TRBV5-1 with TRBJ2-4; D unclear. Germline assignment: CDR1 SGHRS and CDR2 YFSETQ. This CDR3 has 13 residues. Trimming removed 0 bases at V and 7 bases at J, with 8 bases between. The CDR3 sequence is CASSLEIGNIQYF. CDR3 coding DNA: TGCGCCAGCAGCTTGGAGATAGGGAACATTCAGTACTTC. Complete variable domain (other parts from reference TRBV5-1 and TRBJ2-4): KAGVTQTPRYLIKTRGQQVTLSCSPISGHRSVSWYQQTPGQGLQFLFEYFSETQRNKGNFPGRFSGRQFSNSRSEMNVSTLELGDSALYLCASSLEIGNIQYFGAGTRLSVL.

This clonotype was observed a handful of times. The chain couples TRBV15 to TRBJ2-1, with 9 bases aligning to TRBD1. Germline trimming cut 7 bases from V and 8 bases from J; bases unmatched to any gene: 15. Germline-derived CDR1 and CDR2 are LNHNV and YYDKDF (reference sequence). The CDR3 length is 16 residues. The CDR3: CATTPIMGQGFDEQFF. The DNA of the CDR3 is TGTGCCACCACCCCTATTATGGGACAGGGTTTCGATGAGCAGTTCTTC.

The chain is built from TRBV5-1 and TRBJ2-7, with 11 nucleotides matching TRBD1. V trimming: 4 bases; J trimming: 1 base; junction bases outside the gene matches: 1. CDR3 length: 14 residues. In germline, CDR1 is SGHRS, CDR2 YFSETQ. This chain's CDR3 is CASSGQGASYEQYF. CDR3 sequence (DNA): TGCGCCAGCAGCGGACAGGGGGCGTCCTACGAGCAGTACTTC.

The chain uses TRBV7-2 and TRBJ2-3; 11 bases agree with TRBD2. Germline values: CDR1 SGHTA, CDR2 FQGNSA. The CDR3 runs 20 residues. V dropped 3 bases and J dropped 2; count of bases not matched to a gene: 16. In DNA, the CDR3 is TGTGCCAGCAGCTTTGGGCACCCTATAGCGGGAGGGCGTATCACAGATACGCAGTATTTT. Its protein is CASSFGHPIAGGRITDTQYF.

A remark on this clonotype: A much larger clone lies a single base off, so this may be a read error. The J gene is TRBJ2-7, the V gene TRBV29-1; a possible D gene is TRBD2 (6 bases). CDR3 length: 11 amino acids. Germline assignment: CDR1 SQVTM and CDR2 ANQGSEA. Trimming removed 6 bases at V and 12 bases at J, with 18 bases between. The CDR3 DNA reads as TGCAGCGTCGACCCCGGGGGTGTTCTGTACTTC. This encodes CSVDPGGVLYF.

This clonotype was seen repeatedly, ten times or more. This rearrangement joins TRBV5-1 to TRBJ2-3, with no clear D. V lost 0 bases, J lost 0 bases, and 8 bases lay in between. The CDR3 length is 15 residues. The germline gives CDR1 SGHRS, CDR2 YFSETQ. DNA of the CDR3: TGCGCCAGCAGCTTGGAACCCGTGAGCACAGATACGCAGTATTTT. Translated: CASSLEPVSTDTQYF.

This clonotype was counted a few times. The chain combines TRBV5-1 with TRBJ2-2; D perhaps matches TRBD2 (5 bases). Germline V gene lookup returns CDR1 SGHRS and CDR2 YFSETQ. Trimming shortened V by 4 bases and J by 4 bases, and 23 bases separated the two germline ends. The CDR3 is 18 amino acids. The CDR3: CASSPPAAARGFTGELFF. The CDR3 DNA follows: TGCGCCAGCAGCCCACCCGCGGCGGCCAGAGGGTTCACCGGGGAGCTGTTTTTT.

CDR3 sequence reads: CASSVVSDPTTDTQYF. The CDR3 nucleotides read TGTGCCAGCAGCGTAGTCAGTGACCCCACCACAGATACGCAGTATTTT. The gene calls are TRBV9 and TRBJ2-3; D uncertain. Trimming removed 0 bases at V and 2 bases at J, with 13 bases between. CDR3 length: 16 amino acids. Germline V CDR1 and CDR2: SGDLS, YYNGEE.

The chain uses TRBV5-1 and TRBJ2-6; D is unresolved. CDR1 and CDR2 (germline): SGHRS, YFSETQ. CDR3 length equals 16 residues. Trimming took 4 bases from V and 4 from J, leaving 15 bases between them. The CDR3 region is CASSPDVGSGANVLTF. The CDR3 DNA reads TGCGCCAGCAGCCCGGATGTGGGTTCCGGGGCCAACGTCCTGACTTTC.

The gene calls are TRBV5-5 and TRBJ1-2; D remains unclear. Per the germline V gene, CDR1 is SGHKS and CDR2 is YYEKEE (reference sequence). V lost 2 bases and J 1 base, leaving 6 bases between the germline ends. The CDR3 has 13 amino acids. The chain's CDR3 is CASSFYFNYGYTF. In DNA, the CDR3 is TGTGCCAGCAGCTTCTATTTTAACTATGGCTACACCTTC.

The chain has TRBV5-1 and TRBJ2-2, with D unresolved. Germline V gene sequence: CDR1 SGHRS, CDR2 YFSETQ. The CDR3 contains 12 residues. Trimming cost V 0 bases and J 9 bases, with 6 bases left between them. Here the CDR3 reads CASSLEARELFF. Here the CDR3 DNA reads TGCGCCAGCAGCTTGGAGGCACGGGAGCTGTTTTTT.

The chain uses TRBV20-1 and TRBJ1-4; TRBD1 might be the D (5 bases). This CDR3 is 13 amino acids long. V was trimmed by 7 bases and J by 5 bases, leaving 14 bases between them. Per the germline V gene, CDR1 is DFQATT and CDR2 is SNEGSKA (reference sequence). The CDR3, as DNA: TGCAGTGTCAGGACGGGACTCAATGAAAAACTGTTTTTT. Translated, it gives CSVRTGLNEKLFF.

Regarding this clonotype: At one end the junction does not follow the germline gene, possibly because of a read error. This chain uses TRBV5-1 with TRBJ1-5, with 8 bases fitting TRBD1. CDR3 size: 16 residues. In germline, CDR1 is SGHRS, CDR2 YFSETQ. The chain's CDR3 is CASSLGDRYNNQPRHF. CDR3 sequence (DNA): TGCGCCAGCAGCTTGGGGGACAGGTATAACAATCAGCCCCGGCATTTT.

In its sample, this clonotype was seen many times. The chain recombines TRBV5-5 with TRBJ2-3, with a weak D call TRBD2 (5 bases). Trimming took 4 bases from V and 3 from J, leaving 18 bases between them. Germline CDR1 reads SGHKS; CDR2 reads YYEKEE (reference sequence). The CDR3 contains 16 residues. The CDR3 region has the DNA TGTGCCAGCAGCCCACGGACTGCTCAAGGGACAGATACGCAGTATTTT. Translated, it gives CASSPRTAQGTDTQYF.

This clonotype was observed at least ten times. The rearrangement uses TRBV7-8 and TRBJ1-4; 7 bases agree with TRBD1. V lost 1 base to trimming and J lost 14 bases; unmatched junction nucleotides: 19. CDR1 SGHVS and CDR2 FQNEAQ come from the germline V gene. The CDR3 spans 17 residues. The CDR3 region is CASSLVGTAPTSARLFF. DNA of the CDR3: TGTGCCAGCAGCTTAGTCGGGACAGCTCCAACCTCTGCTCGGCTGTTTTTT. The full variable domain, completed using reference TRBV7-8 and TRBJ1-4, is GAGVSQSPRYKVAKRGQDVALRCDPISGHVSLFWYQQALGQGPEFLTYFQNEAQLDKSGLPSDRFFAERPEGSVSTLKIQRTQQEDSAVYLCASSLVGTAPTSARLFFGSGTQLSVL.

This clonotype was counted many times. This chain uses TRBV7-9 with TRBJ2-7; no definite D call. CDR1 is SEHNR and CDR2 is FQNEAQ in the germline V gene (reference sequence). CDR3 size: 15 residues. V lost 5 bases and J lost 3, with 17 bases in between. CDR3 in amino acids: CASSPSGGTYYEQYF. For the CDR3, the DNA is TGTGCCAGCAGCCCTTCCGGCGGAACTTACTACGAGCAGTACTTC.

At least ten counts were recorded for this clonotype. The chain carries TRBV10-3 and TRBJ2-7; 8 positions agree with TRBD2. The germline gives CDR1 ENHRY, CDR2 SYGVKD. V lost 5 bases and J lost 2; bases outside the gene matches: 5. The CDR3 has 14 amino acids. Here the CDR3 reads CAISTSGKPYEQYF. The CDR3 DNA is TGTGCCATCAGTACTAGCGGCAAACCCTACGAGCAGTACTTC.

This clonotype was seen a handful of times. The chain employs TRBV5-1 and TRBJ2-5; 10 positions match TRBD2. There are 16 residues in the CDR3. Germline CDR1 and CDR2: SGHRS and YFSETQ. V was clipped by 4 bases and J by 0 bases; unmatched bases: 6. As DNA, the CDR3 is TGCGCCAGCAGCCCCTGGACTAGCGGAAACCAAGAGACCCAGTACTTC. The encoded protein is CASSPWTSGNQETQYF.

The chain joins TRBV3-1 to TRBJ2-1, with 10 positions matching TRBD1. After removal of 5 bases from V and 9 bases from J, the junction contained 13 bases not matched to a gene. The V gene's germline CDR1 is LGHDT and CDR2 YNNKEL (reference sequence). This CDR3 has 16 amino acids. The CDR3 spells CASSERDRGLFGEQFF. The DNA for the CDR3 is TGTGCCAGCAGCGAAAGGGACAGGGGCTTGTTCGGTGAGCAGTTCTTC.

This clonotype has only a few counts. This chain joins TRBV15 and TRBJ2-3; D unresolved. This CDR3 has 14 amino acids. V gave up 0 bases and J gave up 4 bases, with 8 bases separating them. Per germline, CDR1 LNHNV and CDR2 YYDKDF (reference sequence). The CDR3 loop reads CATSRDRSSDTQYF. For the CDR3, the DNA is TGTGCCACCAGCAGAGATCGGTCGTCAGATACGCAGTATTTT. The entire variable domain, with the rest obtained from reference TRBV15 and TRBJ2-3, is as follows: DAMVIQNPRYQVTQFGKPVTLSCSQTLNHNVMYWYQQKSSQAPKLLFHYYDKDFNNEADTPDNFQSRRPNTSFCFLDIRSPGLGDTAMYLCATSRDRSSDTQYFGPGTRLTVL.

In this sample, this clonotype turned up a few times. The genes are TRBV5-1 and TRBJ2-3; possibly TRBD1 for D (5 bases). This CDR3 has 18 residues. V was pared by 4 bases and J by 1 base, with 22 bases between. The germline V gene encodes CDR1 SGHRS and CDR2 YFSETQ. This chain's CDR3 is CASSQLTRALGGTDTQYF. CDR3 DNA sequence: TGCGCCAGCAGCCAACTCACCAGGGCCCTCGGAGGCACAGATACGCAGTATTTT.

The genes are TRBV5-1 and TRBJ2-1; D is unclear. Germline V gene sequence: CDR1 SGHRS, CDR2 YFSETQ. The CDR3 has 15 amino acids. The V and J ends lost 0 bases and 10 bases respectively, with 17 bases between them. The CDR3 DNA reads TGCGCCAGCAGCTTGGCCGATATCGGGCTGCGGGAGCAGTTCTTC. It specifies CASSLADIGLREQFF.

This clonotype came up many times. This chain uses TRBV20-1 with TRBJ1-3; a possible D gene is TRBD1 (5 bases). Trimming shortened V by 2 bases and J by 8 bases, and 16 bases separated the two germline ends. Germline CDR1 DFQATT, CDR2 SNEGSKA (reference sequence). This CDR3 spans 14 amino acids. CDR3 region: CSARPTWGLDTIYF. The CDR3 DNA sequence: TGCAGTGCTAGACCCACATGGGGGTTGGACACCATATATTTT.

This clonotype was counted only a few times. The CDR3 DNA sequence: TGTGCCAGCGTCGGGGCCTCATACGAGCAGTACTTC. Its translation: CASVGASYEQYF. The chain is built from TRBV2 and TRBJ2-7; D could derive from TRBD1 or TRBD2 (5 bases each). Trimming removed 8 bases at V and 4 bases at J, with 12 bases between. Looked up from germline, CDR1 is SNHLY and CDR2 is FYNNEI. This CDR3 contains 12 residues.

This clonotype has ten or more counts. The V and J genes are TRBV12-3 or TRBV12-4 and TRBJ1-5; TRBD1 agrees at 7 bases. The CDR3 length is 16 residues. After removal of 6 bases from V and 4 bases from J, the junction contained 12 bases not matched to a gene. CDR3 coding DNA: TGTGCCAGCAGGCGGGCACCGGGACAGACAAATCAGCCCCAGCATTTT. Residues: CASRRAPGQTNQPQHF.

This clonotype was detected a few times. V usage is TRBV30 and J usage is TRBJ2-7, with D tentatively TRBD2 (5 bases). The ends were cut back, 8 bases at V and 2 bases at J, with 19 bases in the middle. Looked up from germline, CDR1 is GTSNPN and CDR2 is SVGIG (reference sequence). The length of the CDR3 is 14 residues. Here the CDR3 reads CAGSAGIQPYEQYF. The CDR3 DNA follows: TGTGCCGGCAGTGCCGGGATCCAACCCTACGAGCAGTACTTC.

This clonotype appeared many times. The chain carries TRBV30 and TRBJ2-1; either TRBD1 or TRBD2 may supply D (5 bases each). There are 15 residues in the CDR3. CDR1 is GTSNPN and CDR2 is SVGIG in the germline V gene (reference sequence). V dropped 4 bases and J dropped 4 bases, with 17 bases sitting between them. The CDR3 spells CAWTRGGDGYNEQFF. CDR3 in DNA: TGTGCCTGGACAAGAGGTGGGGACGGATACAATGAGCAGTTCTTC. Using reference TRBV30 and TRBJ2-1 for the parts outside the CDR3, the full variable domain is SQTIHQWPATLVQPVGSPLSLECTVEGTSNPNLYWYRQAAGRGLQLLFYSVGIGQISSEVPQNLSASRPQDRQFILSSKKLLLSDSGFYLCAWTRGGDGYNEQFFGPGTRLTVL.

As to this clonotype: A read error may account for a junction end that differs from germline. The gene calls are TRBV6-1 and TRBJ2-1; TRBD2 is a possible D gene (5 bases). This CDR3 comprises 15 residues. Per germline, CDR1 MNHNS and CDR2 SASEGT. Here the CDR3 DNA reads TGTGGCAGCAGCCGAGGGCGATCGTCCTACAATGAGCAGTTCTTC. It translates to CGSSRGRSSYNEQFF.